These 9 T cell receptor beta chains came from one sample sequenced in a study of T-cell memory formation after mild COVID-19. TCRdb itself ran the 5' RACE reads through MiXCR, one entry per CDR3 protein. The sample gives about 430,000 distinct CDR3 sequences, more than 15% of which show up once; roughly 21% is in the top ten. The sequenced material came from PBMCs or a T cell subset sorted from them (not recorded which). These receptors were obtained from a man between 18 and 29 years old who had mild COVID-19 (a few samples of this study predate the infection). Cell type and time point are not known.

This clonotype was seen a few times. The chain employs TRBV6-6 and TRBJ2-5; tentatively, D is TRBD1 (5 bases). Trimming pared 0 bases from V and 4 bases from J, leaving 12 bases between. Looked up from germline, CDR1 is MNHNY and CDR2 is SVGAGI (reference sequence). This CDR3 has 15 amino acids. DNA for the CDR3: TGTGCCAGCAGTTACTCTATTGACAGTAGAGAGACCCAGTACTTC. Protein: CASSYSIDSRETQYF.

In regard to this clonotype: Relative to the germline gene, one junction end is altered; a read error may explain this. This chain joins TRBV7-7 and TRBJ2-1, with D possibly being TRBD1 (6 bases). Germline CDR1 is SSHAT and CDR2 is FNYEAQ (reference sequence). The CDR3 covers 12 residues. The CDR3 loop reads CASSSLGGEQFF. The CDR3 nucleotides are TGTGCTAGCAGCTCCTTAGGGGGTGAGCAGTTCTTC.

The chain joins TRBV28 to TRBJ1-2; no clear D. Germline V gene lookup returns CDR1 MDHEN and CDR2 SYDVKM. Trimming stripped 6 bases from V and 1 base from J, with 12 bases between. The CDR3 runs 14 residues. CDR3 DNA sequence: TGTGCCAGCAGCCCAGGAGGGAATAACTATGGCTACACCTTC. This codes for CASSPGGNNYGYTF.

The rearrangement links TRBV11-2 to TRBJ2-3; 10 positions agree with TRBD2. The length of the CDR3 is 17 residues. The germline CDR1 and CDR2 sequences are SGHAT and FQNNGV. With 0 bases clipped from V and 4 bases from J, the junction kept 7 bases outside the gene matches. The CDR3 region has the DNA TGTGCCAGCAGCTTAGAGAAGCGGGGGGGCCCCGCAGATACGCAGTATTTT. Amino acids: CASSLEKRGGPADTQYF.

This clonotype was counted only a few times. V usage is TRBV5-1 and J usage is TRBJ2-6; weak D call: TRBD2 (5 bases). The CDR3 spans 15 residues. Trimming stripped 4 bases from V and 4 bases from J, with 12 bases between. CDR1 and CDR2 from the germline V gene are SGHRS and YFSETQ. The CDR3 DNA follows: TGCGCCAGCAGCGTTGGGCCGGGAGGGGCCAACGTCCTGACTTTC. Its translation: CASSVGPGGANVLTF.

There are many counts of this clonotype. The chain carries TRBV5-1 and TRBJ1-2; D is possibly TRBD1 (6 bases). Deletions cut 0 bases from V and 3 bases from J, with 6 bases between. CDR3 length equals 13 residues. Germline CDR1 reads SGHRS; CDR2 reads YFSETQ. As DNA, the CDR3 is TGCGCCAGCAGCTTGGGACAGGACTATGGCTACACCTTC. Its protein is CASSLGQDYGYTF.

The chain is built from TRBV7-6 and TRBJ2-5; 11 nucleotides align to TRBD1. The germline gives CDR1 SGHVS, CDR2 FNYEAQ. After removal of 4 bases from V and 8 bases from J, the junction contained 9 bases not matched to a gene. This CDR3 is built from 15 residues. Here the CDR3 reads CASSSDSGTGGTQYF. The CDR3 DNA is TGTGCCAGCAGCTCGGATTCCGGGACAGGGGGAACCCAGTACTTC.

This clonotype was seen only a few times. The chain links TRBV28 to TRBJ2-1, with 9 bases aligning to TRBD1. The length of the CDR3 is 13 residues. Looked up from germline, CDR1 is MDHEN and CDR2 is SYDVKM. J was trimmed by 9 bases and V by 11 bases; bases with no gene match: 11. The CDR3 protein is CAFAGQGKIEQFF. The CDR3 DNA reads as TGTGCCTTTGCCGGACAGGGGAAGATTGAGCAGTTCTTC.

This clonotype was detected a few times. The CDR3 loop is CASSPLGASSTDTQYF. For the CDR3, the DNA is TGCGCCAGCAGCCCTTTGGGAGCCAGTTCCACAGATACGCAGTATTTT. This chain connects TRBV4-1 to TRBJ2-3; the D gene is possibly TRBD2 (5 bases). From germline, CDR1 is MGHRA and CDR2 YSYEKL. The CDR3 runs 16 residues. The V end was cut by 4 bases, the J end by 2 bases, with 16 bases between.